The 27 T cell receptor beta chains below were found in one sample sequenced in a study of blood T cells in healthy people across ages. Alongside a J-beta primer mix, a sample-barcoded 5' primer served in a second PCR lasting 7 to 11 cycles. In TCRdb, the 5' RACE reads were re-called with MiXCR into one record per CDR3 protein. The sample lists some 1.8 million distinct CDR3 sequences; more than 35% were seen once. The sample taken for sequencing was blood. These TCRs come from a human donor in good health.

This clonotype came up a few times. The chain recombines TRBV6-1 with TRBJ1-1; D is ambiguous. Germline V gene lookup returns CDR1 MNHNS and CDR2 SASEGT. Trimming stripped 5 bases from V and 1 base from J, with 11 bases between. The CDR3 extends over 14 amino acids. The chain's CDR3 is CASSHSGPNTEAFF. The CDR3, as DNA: TGTGCCAGCAGTCATAGCGGCCCGAACACTGAAGCTTTCTTT.

This clonotype came up many times. The chain links TRBV2 to TRBJ2-1, with TRBD2 matching 11 bases. The CDR3 runs 13 residues. Trimming at V came to 6 bases and at J to 7 bases, leaving 2 bases not matched to a gene. The germline gives CDR1 SNHLY, CDR2 FYNNEI. CDR3 loop: CASRGTSGNEQFF. In DNA form, the CDR3 reads TGTGCCAGCAGGGGGACTAGCGGTAATGAGCAGTTCTTC.

J is TRBJ2-1 and V is TRBV5-5; D remains ambiguous. Trimming pared 4 bases from V and 0 bases from J, leaving 11 bases between. There are 15 residues in the CDR3. CDR1 is SGHKS, CDR2 YYEKEE, per germline (reference sequence). This chain's CDR3 is CASSPRIGSYNEQFF. The CDR3 coding sequence is TGTGCCAGCAGCCCACGGATTGGCTCCTACAATGAGCAGTTCTTC.

This chain links TRBV11-3 with TRBJ2-1; 10 bases match TRBD2. CDR3 length equals 15 residues. CDR1 and CDR2 from the germline V gene are SGHNT and YENEEA. With V trimmed by 0 bases and J by 6 bases, 2 bases remained unmatched. DNA for the CDR3: TGTGCCAGCAGCTTAGAACTAGCGGGGCCCAATGAGCAGTTCTTC. Protein: CASSLELAGPNEQFF.

The chain recombines TRBV6-5 with TRBJ2-1; a weak D match, TRBD2 (6 bases). The CDR3 totals 14 residues. Germline V lookup: CDR1 MNHEY, CDR2 SVGAGI. Trimming pared 7 bases from V and 6 bases from J, leaving 16 bases between. DNA of the CDR3: TGTGCCAGCACTACGGCCGGGGGATTCAATGAGCAGTTCTTC. Amino acid sequence: CASTTAGGFNEQFF.

This clonotype has more than one count but fewer than ten. The chain recombines TRBV29-1 with TRBJ2-5; 8 bases match TRBD2. The ends lost 5 bases at V and 4 bases at J; junction bases unmatched: 15. Germline CDR1 and CDR2: SQVTM and ANQGSEA. The CDR3 is made up of 16 amino acids. CDR3 loop: CSVQKSGGRARETQYF. The CDR3 DNA reads TGCAGCGTTCAAAAGTCGGGAGGGAGGGCGAGAGAGACCCAGTACTTC.

The chain recombines TRBV7-2 with TRBJ1-1; 9 nucleotides agree with TRBD1. The junction had 5 bases not matched to a gene; V was cut back by 5 bases and J by 1 base. The CDR3 consists of 15 residues. Germline lookup yields CDR1 SGHTA and CDR2 FQGNSA. This CDR3 reads CASSNTGGGNTEAFF. CDR3 bases: TGTGCCAGCAGCAATACAGGGGGCGGGAACACTGAAGCTTTCTTT.

The chain links TRBV6-2 or TRBV6-3 to TRBJ2-7; 7 bases line up with TRBD1. V lost 8 bases, J lost 6 bases, and 7 bases stayed unmatched. CDR1 and CDR2 from the germline V gene are MNHEY and SVGEGT. The CDR3 spans 12 residues. The CDR3 bases are TGTGCCAGCGGGGGACAGCCCTTCGAGCAGTACTTC. Amino acids: CASGGQPFEQYF.

This clonotype was seen only a few times. V usage is TRBV3-1 and J usage is TRBJ2-7, with 7 bases lining up with TRBD1. V lost 3 bases to trimming and J lost 5 bases; unmatched junction nucleotides: 10. The CDR3 totals 15 residues. CDR1 is LGHDT, CDR2 YNNKEL, per germline (reference sequence). The CDR3 coding sequence is TGTGCCAGCAGCCACCCGGGACAGACGATCCACGAGCAGTACTTC. Protein product: CASSHPGQTIHEQYF.

This clonotype occurred a few times. The chain has TRBV15 and TRBJ2-5; maybe TRBD1 (6 bases). The CDR3 loop spans 16 amino acids. The germline gives CDR1 LNHNV, CDR2 YYDKDF (reference sequence). Trimming shortened V by 1 base and J by 2 bases, and 14 bases separated the two germline ends. The CDR3 is CATSRVGRTAQETQYF. Written as DNA, the CDR3 is TGTGCCACCAGCAGAGTGGGCAGGACAGCTCAAGAGACCCAGTACTTC.

This clonotype was found a few times. The V call is TRBV9, the J call TRBJ1-1; D remains unclear. CDR1 SGDLS and CDR2 YYNGEE come from the germline V gene. Trimming removed 6 bases from V and 5 bases from J, with 17 bases in between. CDR3 length: 14 amino acids. The CDR3 loop is CASTFRQEGTEAFF. The CDR3, as DNA: TGTGCCAGCACCTTCCGCCAAGAAGGGACTGAAGCTTTCTTT.

This clonotype was observed a handful of times. The gene calls are TRBV7-2 and TRBJ2-1, with 9 bases identical to TRBD2. With 1 base clipped from V and 0 bases from J, the junction kept 10 bases outside the gene matches. The germline V gene encodes CDR1 SGHTA and CDR2 FQGNSA. The CDR3 runs to 19 residues. The CDR3 region is CASSLVLAGATYSYNEQFF. The CDR3 coding sequence is TGTGCCAGCAGCTTAGTATTAGCGGGGGCTACCTACTCCTACAATGAGCAGTTCTTC.

This clonotype was detected a few times. The chain recombines TRBV29-1 with TRBJ2-2; TRBD1 matches at 8 bases. The V gene's germline CDR1 is SQVTM and CDR2 ANQGSEA. V lost 7 bases and J lost 3; bases outside the gene matches: 7. There are 14 residues in the CDR3. Written as DNA, the CDR3 is TGCAGCGCATCAGGACAGGGCCACACCGGGGAGCTGTTTTTT. Translated: CSASGQGHTGELFF.

This rearrangement joins TRBV4-3 to TRBJ1-2, with D tentatively TRBD1 (5 bases). CDR1 and CDR2 (germline): LGHNA, YSLEER. The CDR3 length is 14 residues. Trimming pared 0 bases from V and 7 bases from J, leaving 12 bases between. The CDR3 loop reads CASSQDYRFSGYTF. The DNA of the CDR3 is TGCGCCAGCAGCCAAGATTACAGGTTCTCTGGCTACACCTTC.

The table lists this clonotype with a few counts. V gene TRBV27 combines with J gene TRBJ1-3; D call uncertain. The CDR3 runs to 13 residues. Trimming took off 5 bases at V and 4 bases at J, with 9 bases between the two ends. Germline lookup yields CDR1 MNHEY and CDR2 SMNVEV (reference sequence). CDR3 amino acids: CASSLLQGNTIYF. For the CDR3, the DNA is TGTGCCAGCAGTCTTTTACAGGGAAACACCATATATTTT.

This clonotype was counted a few times. The chain carries TRBV3-1 and TRBJ2-1, with 8 bases lining up with TRBD2. J was trimmed by 4 bases and V by 1 base; bases with no gene match: 6. CDR3 length equals 16 residues. The germline CDR1 and CDR2 sequences are LGHDT and YNNKEL (reference sequence). The CDR3 bases are TGTGCCAGCAGCCAAGTATTCGCGGGGGGTTACAATGAGCAGTTCTTC. Translated: CASSQVFAGGYNEQFF.

The chain employs TRBV20-1 and TRBJ2-1; possible D gene TRBD2, 7 bases. CDR1 and CDR2 (germline): DFQATT, SNEGSKA (reference sequence). CDR3 size: 15 residues. Trimming pared 5 bases from V and 4 bases from J, leaving 18 bases between. For the CDR3, the DNA is TGCAGTGCTGATATTGGGGGGGCGGGATACAATGAGCAGTTCTTC. Translated: CSADIGGAGYNEQFF.

This chain links TRBV20-1 with TRBJ2-1, with unresolved D. The CDR3 sequence is 14 residues long. CDR1 is DFQATT, CDR2 SNEGSKA, per germline (reference sequence). Trimming cost V 6 bases and J 2 bases, with 14 bases left between them. In DNA form, the CDR3 reads TGCAGTGCAGAAGAGAAGGCACCCTACAATGAGCAGTTCTTC. Protein: CSAEEKAPYNEQFF.

This chain connects TRBV28 to TRBJ1-5; no clear D. Germline values: CDR1 MDHEN, CDR2 SYDVKM. Trimming stripped 4 bases from V and 6 bases from J, with 10 bases between. There are 13 residues in the CDR3. Here the CDR3 reads CASSSGDSQPQHF. In DNA form, the CDR3 reads TGTGCCAGCAGTTCCGGGGATAGTCAGCCCCAGCATTTT.

This clonotype was seen only once. The chain's CDR3 is CAISESYQETQFF. The DNA of the CDR3 is TGTGCCATCAGTGAGTCTTACCAAGAGACCCAGTTCTTC. The V gene is TRBV10-3, the J gene TRBJ2-5, with D hard to call. The DNA end lines up better with TRBJ2-1; the J call may be wrong. The germline CDR1 and CDR2 sequences are ENHRY and SYGVKD. CDR3 size: 13 residues.

This clonotype was detected only a few times. The chain combines TRBV6-6 with TRBJ2-3; D remains ambiguous. The CDR3 contains 14 residues. From germline, CDR1 is MNHNY and CDR2 SVGAGI (reference sequence). V lost 5 bases and J lost 4, with 13 bases in between. DNA of the CDR3: TGTGCCAGCAGTCCCCCGATAGGCGCAGATACGCAGTATTTT. Amino acid sequence: CASSPPIGADTQYF.

This clonotype was observed a handful of times. The gene calls are TRBV9 and TRBJ1-1; D perhaps matches TRBD1 (5 bases). Trimming pared 3 bases from V and 1 base from J, leaving 10 bases between. CDR1 is SGDLS, CDR2 YYNGEE, per germline. This CDR3 spans 14 amino acids. The CDR3 reads CASSGTGGNTEAFF. Here the CDR3 DNA reads TGTGCCAGCAGCGGCACCGGGGGGAACACTGAAGCTTTCTTT.

CDR3 in DNA: TGTGCCAGCAGCTCCCCCCGACTAGGGAGTCACTCTGGGGCCAACGTCCTGACTTTC. Translating gives CASSSPRLGSHSGANVLTF. The V and J genes are TRBV7-9 and TRBJ2-6, with TRBD2 as a possible D gene (6 bases). V lost 4 bases, J lost 0 bases, and 19 bases lay in between. The germline CDR1 and CDR2 sequences are SEHNR and FQNEAQ (reference sequence). This CDR3 contains 19 residues.

This clonotype appeared once. This chain uses TRBV3-1 with TRBJ1-3; the D gene is possibly TRBD1 (6 bases). V lost 0 bases, J lost 0 bases, and 9 bases lay in between. CDR3 length: 16 amino acids. Germline CDR1 LGHDT, CDR2 YNNKEL (reference sequence). This chain's CDR3 is CASSQDPGASGNTIYF. DNA for the CDR3: TGTGCCAGCAGCCAAGATCCGGGGGCCTCTGGAAACACCATATATTTT.

This clonotype has just a few counts. This chain links TRBV4-3 with TRBJ2-1, with D possibly matching TRBD2 (6 bases). The V gene lost 0 bases and the J gene lost 13 bases, with 16 bases spanning the gap. CDR1 LGHNA and CDR2 YSLEER come from the germline V gene. The CDR3 spans 14 residues. The CDR3 nucleotides read TGCGCCAGCAGCCAAGAAAGTGTGCGGGGTTTACAGTTCTTC. Translating it yields CASSQESVRGLQFF.

This sequence joins TRBV28 and TRBJ2-4; D gene uncertain. CDR1 MDHEN and CDR2 SYDVKM come from the germline V gene. The CDR3 covers 14 residues. V gave up 3 bases and J gave up 8 bases, with 14 bases separating them. The CDR3 sequence is CASSLGSRLDIQYF. As DNA, the CDR3 is TGTGCCAGCAGTTTGGGCTCTCGGTTAGACATTCAGTACTTC.

A word on this clonotype: At one end, the junction sequence differs from germline, possibly due to a read error. The chain uses TRBV7-3 and TRBJ2-1; TRBD2 agrees at 12 bases. The CDR3 is 18 amino acids. Germline lookup yields CDR1 SGHTA and CDR2 FQGTGA. CDR3 loop: CTSSLNGLAGISYNEQFF. The DNA for the CDR3 is TGTACCAGCAGCTTAAACGGACTAGCGGGGATATCCTACAATGAGCAGTTCTTC.